The 16 T cell receptor beta chains listed next were all sequenced from one sample in a study of cytomegalovirus exposure and HLA in healthy donors. PCR employed 60 Vbeta and 13 Jbeta primers. This table comes from immunoSEQ multiplex PCR, and its TCRdb copy is limited to in-frame clones, with some not included. This sample carries 270,000 or so clones, about nine tenths of them seen once, and the ten largest clones take 3.5% to 4%. Material for sequencing was PBMCs. These receptors originate from a man aged 35 to 55 in good health and CMV-seropositive.

The count of this clone is one. The chain carries TRBV19 and TRBJ2-5; 7 bases are a match to TRBD1. Germline trimming cut 6 bases from V and 7 bases from J; bases unmatched to any gene: 11. Germline values: CDR1 LNHDA, CDR2 SQIVND (reference sequence). CDR3 size: 14 residues. CDR3 nucleotides: TGTGCCAGTAGCACAGGGGCCGGCCTTGCGACCCAGTACTTC. Encoded protein: CASSTGAGLATQYF.

This chain links TRBV5-8 with TRBJ1-5, with TRBD1 as a possible D gene (6 bases). This CDR3 has 16 amino acids. Germline loops: CDR1 SGHTS, CDR2 YDEGEE. The V and J ends lost 1 base and 1 base respectively, with 12 bases between them. CDR3 nucleotide sequence: TGTGCCAGCAGCTTGTTCGGGGGGCTAAGCAATCAGCCCCAGCATTTT. It yields the protein CASSLFGGLSNQPQHF.

J is TRBJ2-7 and V is TRBV2, with 8 nucleotides matching TRBD2. The CDR3 is 14 amino acids. Looked up from germline, CDR1 is SNHLY and CDR2 is FYNNEI. The J segment lost 4 bases and the V segment lost 6 bases, leaving 8 bases of the junction unmatched. Here the CDR3 reads CASRGTSVYYEQYF. CDR3 sequence (DNA): TGTGCCAGCAGGGGGACTAGTGTTTATTACGAGCAGTACTTC.

This clone came up a few times. The rearrangement uses TRBV7-2 and TRBJ2-3; TRBD2 matches at 12 bases. The CDR3 is 17 amino acids. The germline V gene has CDR1 SGHTA and CDR2 FQGNSA. V lost 5 bases and J lost 3; bases outside the gene matches: 9. The CDR3 DNA reads as TGTGCCAGCAGCCTAAGACTAGCGGGAGCAAGAACAGATACGCAGTATTTT. Protein sequence: CASSLRLAGARTDTQYF.

This chain connects TRBV6-5 to TRBJ2-7, with 7 nucleotides matching TRBD1. CDR3 length: 14 residues. J was trimmed by 3 bases and V by 2 bases; bases with no gene match: 4. Germline-derived CDR1 and CDR2 are MNHEY and SVGAGI. The CDR3 region is CASSYTGDFYEQYF. CDR3 sequence (DNA): TGTGCCAGCAGTTACACAGGGGATTTCTACGAGCAGTACTTC.

The V and J genes are TRBV10-3 and TRBJ1-1, with TRBD1 matching 7 bases. Germline CDR1 reads ENHRY; CDR2 reads SYGVKD. The CDR3 has 13 amino acids. The V segment lost 8 bases and the J segment 0 bases; nucleotides outside the gene matches: 3. The CDR3 here is CAIGTDMNTEAFF. The CDR3 DNA reads as TGTGCCATCGGGACAGATATGAACACTGAAGCTTTCTTT.

Comments on this clone: This sample also contains other DNA sequences that code for the same CDR3. The CDR3 region has the DNA TGTGCCAGCAGTTACTCGCGGGCCCCGGAGACCCAGTACTTC. It codes for CASSYSRAPETQYF. This chain uses TRBV6-5 with TRBJ2-5, with a possible D match to TRBD2 (5 bases). Germline V lookup: CDR1 MNHEY, CDR2 SVGAGI. V gave up 0 bases and J gave up 5 bases, with 10 bases separating them. This CDR3 comprises 14 residues.

The rearrangement uses TRBV27 and TRBJ2-7; D might be TRBD1 (6 bases). CDR1 MNHEY and CDR2 SMNVEV come from the germline V gene (reference sequence). V lost 8 bases and J 0 bases, leaving 8 bases between the germline ends. The CDR3 sequence is 12 residues long. In DNA form, the CDR3 reads TGTGCCAGCCAGGACAGCTCCTACGAGCAGTACTTC. Protein product: CASQDSSYEQYF.

This clone was counted a single time. This sequence joins TRBV5-4 and TRBJ2-1; 14 nucleotides align to TRBD2. The CDR3 has 16 amino acids. The V gene end was trimmed by 0 bases and the J gene end by 8 bases; junction bases not matched to a gene: 4. The germline gives CDR1 SGHNT, CDR2 YYREEE (reference sequence). Written as DNA, the CDR3 is TGTGCCAGCAGCTTGGGCCCGGGACTAGCGGGGGATGAGCAGTTCTTC. Amino acids: CASSLGPGLAGDEQFF. Looking up the rest from reference TRBV5-4 and TRBJ2-1 gives the full variable domain: ETGVTQSPTHLIKTRGQQVTLRCSSQSGHNTVSWYQQALGQGPQFIFQYYREEENGRGNFPPRFSGLQFPNYSSELNVNALELDDSALYLCASSLGPGLAGDEQFFGPGTRLTVL.

The rearrangement links TRBV5-6 to TRBJ2-1, with 7 bases lining up with TRBD1. The CDR3 contains 14 residues. With 2 bases clipped from V and 2 bases from J, the junction kept 1 base outside the gene matches. The germline gives CDR1 SGHDT, CDR2 YYEEEE. Written as DNA, the CDR3 is TGTGCCAGCAGCTTCGGGACAGCCTACAATGAGCAGTTCTTC. Translating it yields CASSFGTAYNEQFF.

V and J are TRBV5-4 and TRBJ2-1; 14 bases line up with TRBD2. The germline gives CDR1 SGHNT, CDR2 YYREEE (reference sequence). V trimming: 1 base; J trimming: 10 bases; junction bases outside the gene matches: 4. The CDR3 loop spans 15 amino acids. The CDR3 protein is CASSLRGLAGVEQFF. The CDR3 DNA follows: TGTGCCAGCAGCTTGAGGGGACTAGCGGGAGTCGAGCAGTTCTTC.

The chain links TRBV19 to TRBJ1-5; D may be TRBD1 (6 bases). Looked up from germline, CDR1 is LNHDA and CDR2 is SQIVND (reference sequence). The CDR3 is 17 amino acids. The V end was cut by 1 base, the J end by 1 base, with 14 bases between. The CDR3 nucleotides are TGTGCCAGTAGTATAGTCCTATACAGGGTCAGCAATCAGCCCCAGCATTTT. The encoded protein is CASSIVLYRVSNQPQHF.

The chain couples TRBV2 to TRBJ2-2; 12 nucleotides agree with TRBD2. This CDR3 region has 18 residues. Germline CDR1 and CDR2: SNHLY and FYNNEI. After removal of 5 bases from V and 5 bases from J, the junction contained 12 bases not matched to a gene. The CDR3 protein is CASSMGTSGRERTGELFF. DNA of the CDR3: TGTGCCAGCAGTATGGGGACTAGCGGGCGAGAGAGAACCGGGGAGCTGTTTTTT.

The chain links TRBV13 to TRBJ2-7; TRBD2 aligns across 7 bases. Germline V gives CDR1 PRHDT, CDR2 FYEKMQ (reference sequence). The CDR3 spans 14 residues. Losses at the gene ends were 1 base for V and 7 bases for J; bases not matched to a gene: 7. For the CDR3, the DNA is TGTGCCAGCAGCTTAGATCTTGGGGAGGGGGAGCAGTACTTC. Protein product: CASSLDLGEGEQYF.

The chain carries TRBV27 and TRBJ2-1; 9 nucleotides agree with TRBD2. The CDR3 is 17 amino acids. The trim removed 2 bases at V and 4 bases at J, leaving 9 bases unmatched. CDR1 is MNHEY and CDR2 is SMNVEV in the germline V gene (reference sequence). CDR3 residues: CASSLEGAGGVYNEQFF. CDR3 DNA sequence: TGTGCCAGCAGTTTAGAGGGGGCGGGGGGGGTTTACAATGAGCAGTTCTTC.

This chain joins TRBV4-3 and TRBJ2-1; 9 positions match TRBD1. Trimming cost V 0 bases and J 15 bases; bases outside gene matches: 12. Germline V gene sequence: CDR1 LGHNA, CDR2 YSLEER. The length of the CDR3 is 15 residues. CDR3 region: CASSQDLSDRGGRFF. CDR3 nucleotides: TGCGCCAGCAGCCAAGATCTGTCGGACAGGGGAGGGCGGTTCTTC.